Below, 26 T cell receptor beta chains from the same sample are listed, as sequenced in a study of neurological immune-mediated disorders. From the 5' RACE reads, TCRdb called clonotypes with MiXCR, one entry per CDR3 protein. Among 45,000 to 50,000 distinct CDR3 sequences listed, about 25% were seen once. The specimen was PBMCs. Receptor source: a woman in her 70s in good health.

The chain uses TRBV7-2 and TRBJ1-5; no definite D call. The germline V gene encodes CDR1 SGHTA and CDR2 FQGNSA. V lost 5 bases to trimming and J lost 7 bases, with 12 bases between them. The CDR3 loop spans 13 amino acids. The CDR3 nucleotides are TGTACCAGCAGCCGTGGAGAAACACAGCCCCAGCATTTT. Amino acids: CTSSRGETQPQHF.

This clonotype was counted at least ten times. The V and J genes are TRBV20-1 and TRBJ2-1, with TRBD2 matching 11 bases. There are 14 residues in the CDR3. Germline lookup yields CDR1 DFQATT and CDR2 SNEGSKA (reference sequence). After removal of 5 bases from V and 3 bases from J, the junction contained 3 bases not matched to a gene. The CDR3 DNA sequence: TGCAGTGCTCAAGGACTAGCGGGCTACAATGAGCAGTTCTTC. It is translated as CSAQGLAGYNEQFF.

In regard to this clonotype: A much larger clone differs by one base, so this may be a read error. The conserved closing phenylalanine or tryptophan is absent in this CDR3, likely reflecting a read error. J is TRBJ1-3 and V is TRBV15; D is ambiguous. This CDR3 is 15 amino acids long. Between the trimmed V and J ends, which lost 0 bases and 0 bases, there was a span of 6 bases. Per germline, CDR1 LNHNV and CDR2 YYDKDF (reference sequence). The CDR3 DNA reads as TGTGCCACCAGCAGAGACCCCTTCTCTGGAAACACCATATATCTT. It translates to CATSRDPFSGNTIYL.

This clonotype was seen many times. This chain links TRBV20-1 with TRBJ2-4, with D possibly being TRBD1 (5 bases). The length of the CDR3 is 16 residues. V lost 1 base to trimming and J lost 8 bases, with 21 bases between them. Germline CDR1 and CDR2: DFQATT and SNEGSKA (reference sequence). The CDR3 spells CSARVFRFVRGDIQYF. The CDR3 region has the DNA TGCAGTGCTAGAGTTTTTCGGTTCGTAAGGGGTGACATTCAGTACTTC.

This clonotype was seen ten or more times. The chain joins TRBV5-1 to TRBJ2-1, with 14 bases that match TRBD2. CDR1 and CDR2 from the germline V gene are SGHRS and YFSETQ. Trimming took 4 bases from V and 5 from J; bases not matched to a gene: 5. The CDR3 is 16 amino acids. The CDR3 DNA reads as TGCGCCAGCAGCAGGGGGACTAGCGGGAGCCACAATGAGCAGTTCTTC. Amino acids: CASSRGTSGSHNEQFF.

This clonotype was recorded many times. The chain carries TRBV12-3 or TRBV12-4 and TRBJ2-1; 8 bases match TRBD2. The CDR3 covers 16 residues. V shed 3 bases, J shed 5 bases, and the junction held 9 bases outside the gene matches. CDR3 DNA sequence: TGTGCCAGCAGTTTGGTAATGCGGGAGGTCCACAATGAGCAGTTCTTC. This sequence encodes CASSLVMREVHNEQFF.

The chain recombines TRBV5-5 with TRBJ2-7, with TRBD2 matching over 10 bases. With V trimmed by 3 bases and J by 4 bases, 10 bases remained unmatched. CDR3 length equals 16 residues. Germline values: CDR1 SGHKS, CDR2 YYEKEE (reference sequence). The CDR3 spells CASSSSWTSGPYEQYF. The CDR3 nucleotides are TGTGCCAGCAGCTCATCCTGGACTAGCGGACCGTACGAGCAGTACTTC.

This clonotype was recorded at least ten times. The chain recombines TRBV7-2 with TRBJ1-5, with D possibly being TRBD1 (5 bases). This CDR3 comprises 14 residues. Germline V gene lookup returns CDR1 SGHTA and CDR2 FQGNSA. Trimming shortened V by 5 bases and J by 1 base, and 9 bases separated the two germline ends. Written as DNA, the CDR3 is TGTGCCAGCAGCCTCGACAGAAGCAATCAGCCCCAGCATTTT. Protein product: CASSLDRSNQPQHF. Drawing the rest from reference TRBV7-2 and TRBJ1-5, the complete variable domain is GAGVSQSPSNKVTEKGKDVELRCDPISGHTALYWYRQSLGQGLEFLIYFQGNSAPDKSGLPSDRFSAERTGGSVSTLTIQRTQQEDSAVYLCASSLDRSNQPQHFGDGTRLSIL.

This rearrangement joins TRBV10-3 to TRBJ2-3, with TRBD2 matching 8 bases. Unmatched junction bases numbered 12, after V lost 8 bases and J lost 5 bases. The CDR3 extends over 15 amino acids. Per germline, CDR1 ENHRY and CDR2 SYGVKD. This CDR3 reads CAIGAGGTTRDTQYF. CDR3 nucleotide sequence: TGTGCCATCGGGGCGGGGGGCACTACCAGAGATACGCAGTATTTT.

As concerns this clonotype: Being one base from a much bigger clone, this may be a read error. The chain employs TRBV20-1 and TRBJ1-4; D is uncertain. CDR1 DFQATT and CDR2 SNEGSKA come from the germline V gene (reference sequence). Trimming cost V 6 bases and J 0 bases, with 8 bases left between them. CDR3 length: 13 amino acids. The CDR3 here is CSASVSTNEKLFF. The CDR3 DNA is TGCAGTGCATCGGTTTCAACTAATGAAAAACTGTTTTTT.

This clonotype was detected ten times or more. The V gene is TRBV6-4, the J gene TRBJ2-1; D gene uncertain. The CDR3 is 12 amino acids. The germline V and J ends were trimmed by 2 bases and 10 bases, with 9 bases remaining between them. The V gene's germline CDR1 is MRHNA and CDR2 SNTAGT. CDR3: CASSDVGREQFF. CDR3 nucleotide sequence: TGTGCCAGCAGTGACGTGGGTAGGGAGCAGTTCTTC.

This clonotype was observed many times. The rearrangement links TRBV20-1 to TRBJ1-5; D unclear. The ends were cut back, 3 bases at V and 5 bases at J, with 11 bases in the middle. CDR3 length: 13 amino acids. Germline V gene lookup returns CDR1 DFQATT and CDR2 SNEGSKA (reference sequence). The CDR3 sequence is CSASAQSDQPQHF. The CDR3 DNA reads TGCAGTGCTAGTGCCCAGTCCGATCAGCCCCAGCATTTT.

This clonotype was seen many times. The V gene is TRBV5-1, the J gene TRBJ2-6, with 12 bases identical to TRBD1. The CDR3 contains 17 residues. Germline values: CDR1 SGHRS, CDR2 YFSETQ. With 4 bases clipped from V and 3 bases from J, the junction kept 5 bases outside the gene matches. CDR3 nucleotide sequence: TGCGCCAGCAGCAGGGGACAGGGGGCGGGTGGGGCCAACGTCCTGACTTTC. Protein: CASSRGQGAGGANVLTF.

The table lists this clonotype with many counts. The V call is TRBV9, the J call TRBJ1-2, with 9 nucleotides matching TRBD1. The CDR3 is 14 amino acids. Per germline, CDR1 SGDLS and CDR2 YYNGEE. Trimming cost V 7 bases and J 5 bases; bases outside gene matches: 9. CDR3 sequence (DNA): TGTGCCAGCTCAAAGGGACAGGGCCAGTATGGCTACACCTTC. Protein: CASSKGQGQYGYTF.

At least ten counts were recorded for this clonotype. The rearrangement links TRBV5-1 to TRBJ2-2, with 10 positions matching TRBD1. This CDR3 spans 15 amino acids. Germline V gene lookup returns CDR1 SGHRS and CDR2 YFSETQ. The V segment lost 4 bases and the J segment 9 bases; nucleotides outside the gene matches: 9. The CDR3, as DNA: TGCGCCAGCAGCGGAACCGGGACAGGGGACCGGGAGCTGTTTTTT. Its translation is CASSGTGTGDRELFF.

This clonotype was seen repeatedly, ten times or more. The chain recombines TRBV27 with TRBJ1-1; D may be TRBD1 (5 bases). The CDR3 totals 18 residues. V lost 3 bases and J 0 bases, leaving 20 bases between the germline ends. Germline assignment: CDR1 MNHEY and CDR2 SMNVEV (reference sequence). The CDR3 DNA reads TGTGCCAGCAGTTTGTTTTTTAAGGGGTGGGAGATGAACACTGAAGCTTTCTTT. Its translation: CASSLFFKGWEMNTEAFF.

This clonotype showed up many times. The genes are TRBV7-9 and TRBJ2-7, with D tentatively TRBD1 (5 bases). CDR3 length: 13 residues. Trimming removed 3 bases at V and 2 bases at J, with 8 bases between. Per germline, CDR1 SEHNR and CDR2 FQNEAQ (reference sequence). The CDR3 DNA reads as TGTGCCAGCAGCTTCTCGGACACCTACGAGCAGTACTTC. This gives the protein CASSFSDTYEQYF.

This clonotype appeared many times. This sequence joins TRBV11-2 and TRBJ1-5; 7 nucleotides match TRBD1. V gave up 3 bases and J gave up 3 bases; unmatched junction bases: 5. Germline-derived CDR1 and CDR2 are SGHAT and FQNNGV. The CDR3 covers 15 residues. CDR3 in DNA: TGTGCCAGCAGCTTGGGGACAGCCTACAATCAGCCCCAGCATTTT. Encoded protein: CASSLGTAYNQPQHF.

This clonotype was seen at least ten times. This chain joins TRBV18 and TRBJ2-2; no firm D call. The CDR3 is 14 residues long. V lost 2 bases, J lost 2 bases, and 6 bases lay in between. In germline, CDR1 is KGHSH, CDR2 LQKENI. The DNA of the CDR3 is TGTGCCAGCTCACCAGACTTAAACACCGGGGAGCTGTTTTTT. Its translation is CASSPDLNTGELFF.

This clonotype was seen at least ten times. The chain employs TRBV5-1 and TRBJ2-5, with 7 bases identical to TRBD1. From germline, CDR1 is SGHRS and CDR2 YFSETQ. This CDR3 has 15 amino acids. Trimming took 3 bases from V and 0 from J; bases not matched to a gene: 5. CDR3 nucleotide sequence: TGCGCCAGCAGCTATGACAGGGACCACCAAGAGACCCAGTACTTC. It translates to CASSYDRDHQETQYF.

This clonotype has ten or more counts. Here the CDR3 reads CASSSLAGGLSDTQYF. CDR3 sequence (DNA): TGTGCCAGCAGTTCCCTAGCGGGAGGTCTTTCAGATACGCAGTATTTT. This chain connects TRBV5-6 to TRBJ2-3, with 11 bases lining up with TRBD2. The CDR3 contains 16 residues. Germline CDR1 reads SGHDT; CDR2 reads YYEEEE. The V gene end was trimmed by 5 bases and the J gene end by 4 bases; junction bases not matched to a gene: 9.

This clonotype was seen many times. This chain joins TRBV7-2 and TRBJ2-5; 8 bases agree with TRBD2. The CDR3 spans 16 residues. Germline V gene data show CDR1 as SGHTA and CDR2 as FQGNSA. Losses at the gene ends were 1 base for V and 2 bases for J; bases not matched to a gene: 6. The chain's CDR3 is CASSLGSTSGQETQYF. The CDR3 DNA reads TGTGCCAGCAGCTTAGGGTCAACTAGCGGACAAGAGACCCAGTACTTC.

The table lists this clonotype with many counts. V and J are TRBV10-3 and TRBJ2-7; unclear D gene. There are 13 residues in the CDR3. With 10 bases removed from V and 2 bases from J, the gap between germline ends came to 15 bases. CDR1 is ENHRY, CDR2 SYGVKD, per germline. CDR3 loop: CATQWEVPYEQYF. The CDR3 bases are TGTGCCACCCAATGGGAAGTTCCCTACGAGCAGTACTTC.

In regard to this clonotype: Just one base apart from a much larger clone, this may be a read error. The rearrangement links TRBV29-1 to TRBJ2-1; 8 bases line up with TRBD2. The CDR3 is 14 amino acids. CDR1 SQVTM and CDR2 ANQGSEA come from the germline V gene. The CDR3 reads CSVVVGTRYSEQFF. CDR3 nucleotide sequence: TGCAGCGTTGTTGTAGGGACTAGATACAGTGAGCAGTTCTTC.

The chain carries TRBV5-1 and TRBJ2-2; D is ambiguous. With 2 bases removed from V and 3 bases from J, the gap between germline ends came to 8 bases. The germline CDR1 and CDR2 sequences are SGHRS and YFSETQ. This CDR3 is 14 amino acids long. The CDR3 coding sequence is TGCGCCAGCAGCTTCGGCGGAGACACCGGGGAGCTGTTTTTT. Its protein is CASSFGGDTGELFF.

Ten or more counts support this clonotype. In DNA, the CDR3 is TGCAGCGGAAGACAGGGTAACATTCAGTACTTC. Residues: CSGRQGNIQYF. The chain recombines TRBV29-1 with TRBJ2-4; TRBD1 aligns across 7 bases. CDR3 size: 11 residues. The germline V gene has CDR1 SQVTM and CDR2 ANQGSEA. V dropped 7 bases and J dropped 7; count of bases not matched to a gene: 4.